These T cell receptor beta chains were read from a single sample in a study of T cell responses to AZD1222 COVID-19 vaccine. This table comes from immunoSEQ multiplex PCR, and its TCRdb copy is limited to in-frame clones, with some not included. The data contain about 85,000 clones, over 75% of them seen just once; the ten biggest clones take up under 20%. Sequences were derived from peripheral blood, sampled on day 0 of AZD1222 vaccination. The origin of the receptors is an adult in good health. Each CDR3 is given with its conserved first and last residue. D genes are given only for firm matches. Clone sizes are given selectively: once, few, many, or a class where the clone is expanded.

V gene	D gene	clone size	J gene	CDR3 DNA	CDR3 protein
TRBV28	TRBD2	NA	TRBJ2-1	TGTGCCAGCAGGGGGACTAGCGGGATGCAATACAATGAGCAGTTCTTC	CASRGTSGMQYNEQFF
TRBV3-1/TRBV3-2	TRBD2	NA	TRBJ2-5	TGTGCCAGCAGCCCAGCGCCGGGACTAGCGGGACGAGAGACCCAGTACTTC	CASSPAPGLAGRETQYF
TRBV12-3/TRBV12-4	TRBD2	NA	TRBJ2-7	TGTGCCAGCACCCCGGGACTAGCCTACGAGCAGTACTTC	CASTPGLAYEQYF
TRBV6-5	TRBD1	once	TRBJ2-7	TGTGCCAGCAGCGAGACAGGGGGCCCGCGTGCCGAGCAGTACTTC	CASSETGGPRAEQYF
TRBV27	TRBD1	once	TRBJ1-2	TGTGCCAGCAGTTTAGTGGGACAGGGGGCTAATGGCTACACCTTC	CASSLVGQGANGYTF
TRBV10-2	NA	NA	TRBJ1-6	TGCGCCAGCCTAGACGGGGCCTATAATTCACCCCTCCACTTT	CASLDGAYNSPLHF
TRBV28	NA	NA	TRBJ1-3	TGTGCCAGCAGTACGGGACCGTTTCCGAACACCATATATTTT	CASSTGPFPNTIYF
TRBV11-2	NA	NA	TRBJ2-5	TGTGCCAGCACCAAGGGATCTCGAGAGACCCAGTACTTC	CASTKGSRETQYF
TRBV2	NA	few	TRBJ2-1	TGTGCCAGCAGCGCGGGGAGGCGATTTTCAGAGCAGTTCTTC	CASSAGRRFSEQFF
TRBV4-1	NA	NA	TRBJ1-1	TGCGCCAGCAACCAGGGATGGCAGGGGCCAAAGAACACTGAAGCTTTCTTT	CASNQGWQGPKNTEAFF
TRBV27	NA	few	TRBJ2-5	TGTGCCAGCAGCCAGAGGGGAACTAGACAAGAGACCCAGTACTTC	CASSQRGTRQETQYF
TRBV5-1	TRBD2	NA	TRBJ2-7	TGCGCCAGCAGCTCGGTAGCGGGGTCCTACGAGCAGTACTTC	CASSSVAGSYEQYF
TRBV28	TRBD1	NA	TRBJ1-5	TGTGCCAGCAGTTTATTGACAGGGGGCACTCAGCCCCAGCATTTT	CASSLLTGGTQPQHF
TRBV11-2	TRBD1	NA	TRBJ1-6	TGTGCCAGCAGCTCCCCCCAGGGGGAAAAGGGTGGCTCACCCCTCCACTTT	CASSSPQGEKGGSPLHF
TRBV6-5	TRBD2	NA	TRBJ2-3	TGTGCCAGCCGGGGGGGGACAGATACGCAGTATTTT	CASRGGTDTQYF
TRBV29-1	TRBD1	NA	TRBJ2-5	TGCAGCGTTGGAACAGGGGCTCAAGAGACCCAGTACTTC	CSVGTGAQETQYF
TRBV19	NA	NA	TRBJ2-1	TGTGCCAGTAGTACTACTGGGGGCAATGAGCAGTTCTTC	CASSTTGGNEQFF
TRBV2	TRBD1	NA	TRBJ2-7	TGTGCCAGCAGTGAAGATGGACAGGGGTTCTACGAGCAGTACTTC	CASSEDGQGFYEQYF
TRBV18	TRBD1	NA	TRBJ1-5	TGTGCCAGCTCACCACCCGACAGGGTCCAGCCCCAGCATTTT	CASSPPDRVQPQHF
TRBV10-1	NA	few	TRBJ2-2	TGCGCCAGCAGAGGTTTTAACACCGGGGAGCTGTTTTTT	CASRGFNTGELFF
TRBV7-9	NA	NA	TRBJ2-1	TGTGCCAGCAGCTTGATAGACAATGAGCAGTTCTTC	CASSLIDNEQFF
TRBV28	TRBD1	NA	TRBJ1-2	TGTGCCAGCAGTTCCGCGGACAGGGTCTATGGCTACACCTTC	CASSSADRVYGYTF
TRBV6-5	NA	NA	TRBJ1-1	TGTGCCAGCATCGAAGGAGGGCTTAACACTGAAGCTTTCTTT	CASIEGGLNTEAFF
TRBV27	NA	NA	TRBJ2-1	TGTGCCAGCAGTTTACTCCCCCGGGAAGTCGCCAATGAGCAGTTCTTC	CASSLLPREVANEQFF
TRBV4-2	NA	NA	TRBJ2-7	TGTGCCAGCAGCCAAGAGGCTGTAGCCTACGAGCAGTACTTC	CASSQEAVAYEQYF
TRBV10-3	TRBD2	NA	TRBJ2-2	TGTGCCATCAGCGGGACTAGCGGGAGGGCCTCGGGGGAGCTGTTTTTT	CAISGTSGRASGELFF
TRBV5-1	NA	NA	TRBJ2-6	TGCGCCAGCAGCGCATCGGGACTCGCGATTTCTGGGGCCAACGTCCTGACTTTC	CASSASGLAISGANVLTF
TRBV3-1/TRBV3-2	NA	NA	TRBJ2-3	TGTGCCAGCAGCCATGTCAACAGCGCCACAGATACGCAGTATTTT	CASSHVNSATDTQYF
TRBV23-1	NA	NA	TRBJ2-2	TGCGCCAGCAGTCCCCCCGTGAACACCGGGGAGCTGTTTTTT	CASSPPVNTGELFF
TRBV5-4	TRBD1	NA	TRBJ1-2	TGTGCCAGCAGCTTGGCCACAGGGGGCGCCAGGATCTATGGCTACACCTTC	CASSLATGGARIYGYTF
TRBV6-2/TRBV6-3	NA	NA	TRBJ2-1	TGTGCCAGCAGTTACTCCTCCGGGACTCCCCCCTACAATGAGCAGTTCTTC	CASSYSSGTPPYNEQFF
TRBV5-5	TRBD1	NA	TRBJ2-7	TGTGCCAGCAGCGTAGGACAGGCGAGCTCCTACGAGCAGTACTTC	CASSVGQASSYEQYF
TRBV28	NA	NA	TRBJ1-1	TGTGCCAGCACCCCGGGAGGGGCGAGGAACACTGAAGCTTTCTTT	CASTPGGARNTEAFF
TRBV2	TRBD1	NA	TRBJ1-2	TGTGCCAGCAAGGACAGGGAAGGCTATGGCTACACCTTC	CASKDREGYGYTF
TRBV5-1	NA	NA	TRBJ2-1	TGCGCCAGCAGCTTGTCCGTGAGGCAGTTCTTC	CASSLSVRQFF
TRBV24-1	NA	NA	TRBJ2-1	TGTGCCACCAGGGGGGACGGACACTACAATGAGCAGTTCTTC	CATRGDGHYNEQFF
TRBV7-8	NA	once	TRBJ1-6	TGTGCCAGCAGCGGACAGATTATGAGCTCCTATAATTCACCCCTCCACTTT	CASSGQIMSSYNSPLHF
TRBV5-3	NA	NA	TRBJ1-5	TGTGCCAGAAGCTTGGACAGCAATTATAGCAATCAGCCCCAGCATTTT	CARSLDSNYSNQPQHF
TRBV28	TRBD1	NA	TRBJ1-4	TGTGCCAGCAGTCTTACCGGGACAGGGGCGCAGGAAAAACTGTTTTTT	CASSLTGTGAQEKLFF
TRBV18	TRBD1	few	TRBJ1-3	TGTGCCAGCTCACGCGGGACAGGGCCTCTTGAGATGTTT	CASSRGTGPLEMF
TRBV5-1	NA	NA	TRBJ1-3	TGCGCCAGCAGCTTGGCTGGGAAAGGAAACACCATATATTTT	CASSLAGKGNTIYF
TRBV6-1	TRBD2	NA	TRBJ2-5	TGTGCCAGCAGTGAATCGGGGGGGCAGCGAGAGACCCAGTACTTC	CASSESGGQRETQYF
TRBV11-3	NA	NA	TRBJ2-3	TGTGCCAGCAGTTTATCATGGGGGGCGAAGACAGATACGCAGTATTTT	CASSLSWGAKTDTQYF
TRBV12-3/TRBV12-4	NA	NA	TRBJ1-2	TGTGCCAGCAGCAGACAGATCTATGGCTACACCTTC	CASSRQIYGYTF
TRBV5-6	TRBD1	NA	TRBJ2-7	TGTGCCAGCAGCGCGGGACAGGAGATCCAGCAGTACTTC	CASSAGQEIQQYF
TRBV7-8	NA	NA	TRBJ2-7	TGTGCCAGCAGCTCCCGGACTACTTTTTACGAGCAGTACTTC	CASSSRTTFYEQYF
TRBV19	TRBD2	NA	TRBJ2-1	TGTGCCAGTAGTACCGGACTAGTTTGGAATGAGCAGTTCTTC	CASSTGLVWNEQFF
TRBV27	TRBD2	NA	TRBJ2-1	TGTGCCAGCAGTTCACAAGCGGGAGGGCCTCTCAATGAGCAGTTCTTC	CASSSQAGGPLNEQFF
TRBV24-1	NA	NA	TRBJ2-3	TGTGCCACCTCAACGACTAGAGGGATCACAGATACGCAGTATTTT	CATSTTRGITDTQYF
TRBV7-3	TRBD2	NA	TRBJ2-1	TGTGCCAGCAGCTTAACGCTGAGCGGGAGCCCTCAGGGGGAGCAGTTCTTC	CASSLTLSGSPQGEQFF
TRBV29-1	TRBD1	NA	TRBJ1-1	TGCAGCGTTGAACGGGACAGGGGCGACACTGAAGCTTTCTTT	CSVERDRGDTEAFF